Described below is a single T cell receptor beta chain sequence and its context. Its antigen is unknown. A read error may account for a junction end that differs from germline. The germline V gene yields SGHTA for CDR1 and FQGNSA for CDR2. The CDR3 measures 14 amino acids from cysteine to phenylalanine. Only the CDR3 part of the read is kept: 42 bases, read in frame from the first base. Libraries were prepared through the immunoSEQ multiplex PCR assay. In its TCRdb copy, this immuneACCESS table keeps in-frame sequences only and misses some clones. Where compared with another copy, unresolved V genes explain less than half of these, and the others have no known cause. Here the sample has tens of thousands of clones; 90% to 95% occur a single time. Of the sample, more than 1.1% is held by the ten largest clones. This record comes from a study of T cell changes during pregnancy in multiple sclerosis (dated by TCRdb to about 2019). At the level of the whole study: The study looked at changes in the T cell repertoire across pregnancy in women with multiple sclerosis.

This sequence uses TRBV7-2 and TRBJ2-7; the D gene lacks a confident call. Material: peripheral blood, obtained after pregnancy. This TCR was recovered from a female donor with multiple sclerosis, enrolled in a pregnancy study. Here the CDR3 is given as CAGSLGSLPYEQYF. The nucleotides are TGTGCCGGCAGCTTAGGATCACTACCCTACGAGCAGTACTTC.